This TCR beta chain was observed in a study of blood T cell repertoires in COVID-19. Study-level information: From T cells, B-cell-depleted T cells, or PBMCs came the material, which was cDNA or gDNA.

In the original processing: From reference gene primer amplification, estimates of nucleated cell counts were derived. TCRdb's copy holds only in-frame clones and misses some; the assay was immunoSEQ multiplex PCR. V and J calls and clone size come straight from that table; D and trimming were deduced from the DNA. The profile shows about 370,000 clones, 89% of them singletons. Germline trimming cut 10 bases from V and 1 base from J; bases unmatched to any gene: 3. Per the germline V gene, CDR1 is SNHLY and CDR2 is FYNNEI. This CDR3 has 15 amino acids. The sequence was collected from a woman in her twenties or thirties with COVID-19, enrolled during active disease. The sequenced sample was peripheral blood. The chain is built from TRBV2 and TRBJ2-2; 13 bases match TRBD2. CDR3 in amino acids: CAIRLAGGNTGELFF. The CDR3 DNA is TGTGCCATCCGACTAGCGGGAGGGAACACCGGGGAGCTGTTTTTT.